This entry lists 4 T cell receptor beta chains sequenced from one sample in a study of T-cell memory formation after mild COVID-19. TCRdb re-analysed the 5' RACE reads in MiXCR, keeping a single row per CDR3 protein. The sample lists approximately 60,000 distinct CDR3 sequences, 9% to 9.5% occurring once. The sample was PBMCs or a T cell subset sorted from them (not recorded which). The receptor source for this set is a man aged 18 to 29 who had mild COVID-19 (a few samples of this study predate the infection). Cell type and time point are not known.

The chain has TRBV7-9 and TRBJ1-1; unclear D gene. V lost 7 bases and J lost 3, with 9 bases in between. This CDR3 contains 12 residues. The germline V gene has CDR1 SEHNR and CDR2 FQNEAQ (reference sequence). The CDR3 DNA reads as TGTGCCAGCACCCCCACGGACACTGAAGCTTTCTTT. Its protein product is CASTPTDTEAFF.

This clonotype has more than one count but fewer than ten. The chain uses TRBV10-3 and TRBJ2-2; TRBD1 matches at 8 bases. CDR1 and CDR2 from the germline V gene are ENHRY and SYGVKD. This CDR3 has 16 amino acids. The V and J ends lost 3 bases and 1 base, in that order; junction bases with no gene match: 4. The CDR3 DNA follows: TGTGCCATCAGTGAAGCCGGGACAGGGAACACCGGGGAGCTGTTTTTT. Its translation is CAISEAGTGNTGELFF.

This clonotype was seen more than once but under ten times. CDR3 in amino acids: CASSLGNEQYV. DNA of the CDR3: TGTGCCAGCAGTTTGGGCAACGAGCAGTACGTC. The V call is TRBV12-3 or TRBV12-4, the J call TRBJ2-7; D gene unclear. With 3 bases removed from V and 5 bases from J, the gap between germline ends came to 5 bases. This CDR3 spans 11 amino acids.

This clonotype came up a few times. CDR3 sequence (DNA): TGTGCCAGCAGTTTACCCTTGGCGGGGACGCAGTATTTT. As protein: CASSLPLAGTQYF. V is TRBV28 and J is TRBJ2-3, with TRBD2 as a possible D gene (6 bases). CDR3 size: 13 residues. Trimming took off 2 bases at V and 9 bases at J, with 12 bases between the two ends. Per germline, CDR1 MDHEN and CDR2 SYDVKM. Complete variable domain (other parts from reference TRBV28 and TRBJ2-3): DVKVTQSSRYLVKRTGEKVFLECVQDMDHENMFWYRQDPGLGLRLIYFSYDVKMKEKGDIPEGYSVSREKKERFSLILESASTNQTSMYLCASSLPLAGTQYFGPGTRLTVL.